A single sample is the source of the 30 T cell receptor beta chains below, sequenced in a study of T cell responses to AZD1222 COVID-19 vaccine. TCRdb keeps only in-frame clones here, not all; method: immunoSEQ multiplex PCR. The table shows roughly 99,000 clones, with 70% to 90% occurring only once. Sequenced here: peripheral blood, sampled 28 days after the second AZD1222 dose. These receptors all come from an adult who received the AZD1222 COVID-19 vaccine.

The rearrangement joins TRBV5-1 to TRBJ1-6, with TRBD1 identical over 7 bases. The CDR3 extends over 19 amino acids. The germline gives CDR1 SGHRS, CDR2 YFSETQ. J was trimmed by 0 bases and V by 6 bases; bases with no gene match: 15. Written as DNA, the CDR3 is TGCGCCAGCAAACAAATGCCGACAGGGCTAAGCTCCTATAATTCACCCCTCCACTTT. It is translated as CASKQMPTGLSSYNSPLHF.

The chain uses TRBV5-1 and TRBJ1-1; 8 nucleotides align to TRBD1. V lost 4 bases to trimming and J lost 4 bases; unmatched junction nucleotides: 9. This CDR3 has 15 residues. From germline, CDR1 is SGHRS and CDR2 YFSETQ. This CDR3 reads CASSPDWTGSTEAFF. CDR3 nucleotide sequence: TGCGCCAGCAGCCCCGACTGGACAGGGAGCACTGAAGCTTTCTTT.

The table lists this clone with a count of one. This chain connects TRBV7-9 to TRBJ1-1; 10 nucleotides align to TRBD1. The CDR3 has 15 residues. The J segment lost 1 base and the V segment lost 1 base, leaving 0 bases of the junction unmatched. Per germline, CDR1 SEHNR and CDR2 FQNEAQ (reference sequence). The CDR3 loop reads CASSLGQGANTEAFF. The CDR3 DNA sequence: TGTGCCAGCAGCTTAGGACAGGGGGCGAACACTGAAGCTTTCTTT.

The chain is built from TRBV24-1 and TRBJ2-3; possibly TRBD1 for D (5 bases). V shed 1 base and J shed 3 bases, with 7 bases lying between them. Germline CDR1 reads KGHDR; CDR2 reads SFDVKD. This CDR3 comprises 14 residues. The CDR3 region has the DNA TGTGCCACCAGTGATTTCCAGGGTACAGATACGCAGTATTTT. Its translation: CATSDFQGTDTQYF.

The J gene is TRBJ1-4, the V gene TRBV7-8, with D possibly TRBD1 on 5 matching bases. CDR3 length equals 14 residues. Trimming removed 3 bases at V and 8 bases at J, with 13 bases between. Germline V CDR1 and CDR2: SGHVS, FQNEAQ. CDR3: CASSLLGAQEKLFF. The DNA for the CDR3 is TGTGCCAGCAGCTTGCTTGGGGCACAGGAAAAACTGTTTTTT.

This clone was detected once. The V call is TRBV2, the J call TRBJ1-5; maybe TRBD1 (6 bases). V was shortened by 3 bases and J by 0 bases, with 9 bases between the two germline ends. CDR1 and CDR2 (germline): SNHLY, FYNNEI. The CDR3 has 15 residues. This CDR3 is CASSDTGASNQPQHF. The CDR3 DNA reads TGTGCCAGCAGTGATACGGGGGCTAGCAATCAGCCCCAGCATTTT.

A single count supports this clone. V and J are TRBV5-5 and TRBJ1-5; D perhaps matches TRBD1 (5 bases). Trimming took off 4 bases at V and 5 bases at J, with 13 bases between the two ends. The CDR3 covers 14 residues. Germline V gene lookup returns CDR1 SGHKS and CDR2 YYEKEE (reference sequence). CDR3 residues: CASSPGHQDQPQHF. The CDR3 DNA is TGTGCCAGCAGCCCCGGACACCAAGATCAGCCCCAGCATTTT. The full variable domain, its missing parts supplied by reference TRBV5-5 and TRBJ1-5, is DAGVTQSPTHLIKTRGQQVTLRCSPISGHKSVSWYQQVLGQGPQFIFQYYEKEERGRGNFPDRFSARQFPNYSSELNVNALLLGDSALYLCASSPGHQDQPQHFGDGTRLSIL.

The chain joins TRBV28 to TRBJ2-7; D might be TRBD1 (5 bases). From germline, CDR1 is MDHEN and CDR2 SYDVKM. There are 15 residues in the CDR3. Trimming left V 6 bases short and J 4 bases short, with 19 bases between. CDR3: CASSQVGRGTYEQYF. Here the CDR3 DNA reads TGTGCCAGCAGCCAGGTGGGAAGGGGCACATACGAGCAGTACTTC.

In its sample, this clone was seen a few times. The CDR3 sequence: CASSIRDTTEAFF. CDR3 coding DNA: TGTGCCAGCTCTATCCGGGACACCACTGAAGCTTTCTTT. The chain couples TRBV18 to TRBJ1-1; perhaps TRBD1 as D (6 bases). Germline values: CDR1 KGHSH, CDR2 LQKENI. Trimming left V 6 bases short and J 4 bases short, with 12 bases between. The CDR3 is 13 residues long.

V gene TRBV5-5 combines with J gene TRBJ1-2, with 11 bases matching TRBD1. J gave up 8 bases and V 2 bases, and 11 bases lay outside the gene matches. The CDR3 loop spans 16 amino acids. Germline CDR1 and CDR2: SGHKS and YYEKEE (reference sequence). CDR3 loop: CASSFGPMDRGQGYTF. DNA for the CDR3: TGTGCCAGCAGCTTCGGTCCGATGGACAGGGGGCAAGGCTACACCTTC.

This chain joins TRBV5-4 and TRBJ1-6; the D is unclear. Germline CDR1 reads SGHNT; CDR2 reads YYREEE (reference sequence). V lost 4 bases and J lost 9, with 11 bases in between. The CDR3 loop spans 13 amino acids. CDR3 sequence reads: CASSLTNGSPLHF. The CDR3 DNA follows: TGTGCCAGCAGCCTGACGAACGGTTCACCCCTCCACTTT.

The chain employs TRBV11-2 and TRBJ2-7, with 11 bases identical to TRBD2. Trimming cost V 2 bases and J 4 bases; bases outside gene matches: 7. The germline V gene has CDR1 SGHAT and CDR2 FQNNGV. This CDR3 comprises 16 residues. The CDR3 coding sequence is TGTGCCAGCAGCTTATCCCTAGCGGGGGGATCGTACGAGCAGTACTTC. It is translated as CASSLSLAGGSYEQYF. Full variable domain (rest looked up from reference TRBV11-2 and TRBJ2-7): EAGVAQSPRYKIIEKRQSVAFWCNPISGHATLYWYQQILGQGPKLLIQFQNNGVVDDSQLPKDRFSAERLKGVDSTLKIQPAKLEDSAVYLCASSLSLAGGSYEQYFGPGTRLTVT.

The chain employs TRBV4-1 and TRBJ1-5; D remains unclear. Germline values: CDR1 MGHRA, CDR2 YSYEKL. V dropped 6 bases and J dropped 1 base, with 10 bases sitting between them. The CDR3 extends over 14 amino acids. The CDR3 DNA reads TGCGCCAGCAGAGAGGACGGGAGCAATCAGCCCCAGCATTTT. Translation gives CASREDGSNQPQHF.

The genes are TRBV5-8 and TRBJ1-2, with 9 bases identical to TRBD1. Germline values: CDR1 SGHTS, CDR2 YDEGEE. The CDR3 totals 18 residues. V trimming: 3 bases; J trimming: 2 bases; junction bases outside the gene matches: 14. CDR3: CASSWGTGRELLNYGYTF. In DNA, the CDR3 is TGTGCCAGCAGCTGGGGGACAGGGAGAGAACTTCTAAACTATGGCTACACCTTC.

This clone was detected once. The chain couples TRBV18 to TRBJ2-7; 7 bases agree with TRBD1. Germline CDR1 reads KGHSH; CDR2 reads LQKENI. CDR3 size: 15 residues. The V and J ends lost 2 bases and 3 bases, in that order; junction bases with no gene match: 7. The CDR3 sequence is CASSPAGQAFYEQYF. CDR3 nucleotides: TGTGCCAGCTCACCAGCAGGACAGGCCTTCTACGAGCAGTACTTC. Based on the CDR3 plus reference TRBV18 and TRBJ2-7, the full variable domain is NAGVMQNPRHLVRRRGQEARLRCSPMKGHSHVYWYRQLPEEGLKFMVYLQKENIIDESGMPKERFSAEFPKEGPSILRIQQVVRGDSAAYFCASSPAGQAFYEQYFGPGTRLTVT.

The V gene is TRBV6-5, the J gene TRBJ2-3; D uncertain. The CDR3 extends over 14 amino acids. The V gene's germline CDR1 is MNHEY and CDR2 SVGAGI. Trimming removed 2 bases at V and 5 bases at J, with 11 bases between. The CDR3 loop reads CASSYRVGLDTQYF. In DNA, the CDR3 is TGTGCCAGCAGTTACCGGGTTGGGCTAGATACGCAGTATTTT.

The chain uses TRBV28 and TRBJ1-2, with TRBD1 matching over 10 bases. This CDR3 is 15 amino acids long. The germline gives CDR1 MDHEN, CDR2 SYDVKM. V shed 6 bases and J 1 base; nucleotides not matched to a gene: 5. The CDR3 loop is CASRGQGDHNYGYTF. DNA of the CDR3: TGTGCCAGCAGAGGACAGGGGGACCATAACTATGGCTACACCTTC.

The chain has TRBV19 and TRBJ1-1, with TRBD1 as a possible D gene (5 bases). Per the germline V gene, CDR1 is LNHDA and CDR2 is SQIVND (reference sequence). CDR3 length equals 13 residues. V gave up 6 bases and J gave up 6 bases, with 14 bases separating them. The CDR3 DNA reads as TGTGCCAGTAGGGGGACGATCGACGCTGAAGCTTTCTTT. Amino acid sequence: CASRGTIDAEAFF.

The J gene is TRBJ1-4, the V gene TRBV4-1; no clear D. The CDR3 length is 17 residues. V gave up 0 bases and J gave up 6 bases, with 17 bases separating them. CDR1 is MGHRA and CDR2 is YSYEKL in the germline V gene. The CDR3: CASSQEGQAIDYEKLFF. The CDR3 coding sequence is TGCGCCAGCAGCCAAGAGGGTCAGGCGATTGACTATGAAAAACTGTTTTTT.

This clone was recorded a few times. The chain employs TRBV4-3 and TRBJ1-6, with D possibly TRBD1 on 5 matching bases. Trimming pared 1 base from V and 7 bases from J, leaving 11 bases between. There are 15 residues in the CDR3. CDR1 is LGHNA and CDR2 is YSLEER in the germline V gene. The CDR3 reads CASSQGAGTNSPLHF. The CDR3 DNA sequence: TGCGCCAGCAGCCAAGGGGCAGGGACGAATTCACCCCTCCACTTT.

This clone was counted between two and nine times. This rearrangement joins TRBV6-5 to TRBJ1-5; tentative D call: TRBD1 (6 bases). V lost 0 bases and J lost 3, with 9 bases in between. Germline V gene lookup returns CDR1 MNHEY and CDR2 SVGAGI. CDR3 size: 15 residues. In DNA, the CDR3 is TGTGCCAGCAGTTACTCGGGGGGGCCCAATCAGCCCCAGCATTTT. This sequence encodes CASSYSGGPNQPQHF.

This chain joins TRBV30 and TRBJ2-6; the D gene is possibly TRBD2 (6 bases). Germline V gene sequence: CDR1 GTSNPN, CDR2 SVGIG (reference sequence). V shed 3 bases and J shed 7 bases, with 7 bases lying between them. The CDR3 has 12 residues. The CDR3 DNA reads TGTGCCTGGAGGGGGGGTGCCAACGTCCTGACTTTC. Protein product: CAWRGGANVLTF.

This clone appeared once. The CDR3 sequence is CASSGDLGGGETQYF. DNA for the CDR3: TGTGCCAGCAGTGGGGACCTCGGGGGCGGCGAGACCCAGTACTTC. The V and J genes are TRBV6-2 or TRBV6-3 and TRBJ2-5; D possibly uses TRBD1 or TRBD2 (6 bases each). The germline V and J ends were trimmed by 5 bases and 5 bases, with 18 bases remaining between them. This CDR3 comprises 15 residues. Germline V gene lookup returns CDR1 MNHEY and CDR2 SVGEGT.

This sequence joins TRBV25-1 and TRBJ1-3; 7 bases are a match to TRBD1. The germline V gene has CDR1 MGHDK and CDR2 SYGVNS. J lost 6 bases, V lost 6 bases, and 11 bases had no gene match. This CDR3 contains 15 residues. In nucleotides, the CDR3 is TGTGCCAGCAGGGAGACCGGGACAGCCGAAAACACCATATATTTT. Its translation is CASRETGTAENTIYF.

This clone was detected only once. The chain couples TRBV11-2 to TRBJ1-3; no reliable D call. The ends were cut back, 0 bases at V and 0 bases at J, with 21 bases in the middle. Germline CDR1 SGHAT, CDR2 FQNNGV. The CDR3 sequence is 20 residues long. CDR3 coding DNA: TGTGCCAGCAGCTTAGATACCCCTCTGGCAAGAGGAAACTCTGGAAACACCATATATTTT. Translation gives CASSLDTPLARGNSGNTIYF. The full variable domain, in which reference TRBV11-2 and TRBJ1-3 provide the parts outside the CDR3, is EAGVAQSPRYKIIEKRQSVAFWCNPISGHATLYWYQQILGQGPKLLIQFQNNGVVDDSQLPKDRFSAERLKGVDSTLKIQPAKLEDSAVYLCASSLDTPLARGNSGNTIYFGEGSWLTVV.

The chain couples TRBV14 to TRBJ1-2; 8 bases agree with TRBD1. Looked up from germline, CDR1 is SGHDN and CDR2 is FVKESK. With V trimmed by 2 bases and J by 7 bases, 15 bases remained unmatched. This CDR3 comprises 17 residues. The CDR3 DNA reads TGTGCCAGCAGCCAAACGACAGGGGAGCCCCTATATGGTGGCTACACCTTC. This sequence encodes CASSQTTGEPLYGGYTF.

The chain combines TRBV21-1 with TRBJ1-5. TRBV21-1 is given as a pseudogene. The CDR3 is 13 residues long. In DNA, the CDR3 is TGTGCCAGCAGCCCGGGTAGCAATCAGCCCCAGCATTTT. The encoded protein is CASSPGSNQPQHF.

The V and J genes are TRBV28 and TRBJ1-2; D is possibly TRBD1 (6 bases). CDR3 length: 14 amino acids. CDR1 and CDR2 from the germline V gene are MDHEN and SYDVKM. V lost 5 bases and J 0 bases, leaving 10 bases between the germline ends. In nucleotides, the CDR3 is TGTGCCAGCAGTACAGGGTCTCCTAACTATGGCTACACCTTC. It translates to CASSTGSPNYGYTF.

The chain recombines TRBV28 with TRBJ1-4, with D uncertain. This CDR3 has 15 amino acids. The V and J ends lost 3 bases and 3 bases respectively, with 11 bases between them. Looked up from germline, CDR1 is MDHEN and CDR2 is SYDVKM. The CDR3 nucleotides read TGTGCCAGCAGTTTCGCGTCCGCTCCTAATGAAAAACTGTTTTTT. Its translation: CASSFASAPNEKLFF. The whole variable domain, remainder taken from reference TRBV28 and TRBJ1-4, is DVKVTQSSRYLVKRTGEKVFLECVQDMDHENMFWYRQDPGLGLRLIYFSYDVKMKEKGDIPEGYSVSREKKERFSLILESASTNQTSMYLCASSFASAPNEKLFFGSGTQLSVL.

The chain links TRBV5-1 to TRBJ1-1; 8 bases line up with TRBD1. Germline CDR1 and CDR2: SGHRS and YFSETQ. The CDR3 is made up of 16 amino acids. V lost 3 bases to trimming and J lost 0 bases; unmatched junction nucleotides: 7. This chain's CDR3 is CASSSGQAKMNTEAFF. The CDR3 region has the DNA TGCGCCAGCAGCTCGGGACAGGCTAAGATGAACACTGAAGCTTTCTTT.